A single sample is the source of the 13 T cell receptor beta chains below, sequenced in a study of blood T cell repertoires in COVID-19. The table came from immunoSEQ multiplex PCR; TCRdb's copy has only in-frame clones and leaves some out. The table has 250,000 or so clones, roughly 86% seen once; the top ten hold about 1.6%. The sample consisted of PBMCs or T cells enriched from blood (not recorded which). Receptors were obtained from a woman aged 45 to 65 who had recovered from COVID-19.

The chain employs TRBV28 and TRBJ2-2, with 8 positions matching TRBD1. CDR1 MDHEN and CDR2 SYDVKM come from the germline V gene. V lost 10 bases, J lost 6 bases, and 10 bases stayed unmatched. The CDR3 has 14 residues. In nucleotides, the CDR3 is TGTGCCACTCTAGAAACAGGGGGTGCCGGGGAGCTGTTTTTT. Its protein product is CATLETGGAGELFF.

This clone showed up just a few times. The chain couples TRBV18 to TRBJ1-3, with D possibly being TRBD1 (5 bases). This CDR3 has 16 amino acids. V lost 3 bases and J 4 bases, leaving 16 bases between the germline ends. Per the germline V gene, CDR1 is KGHSH and CDR2 is LQKENI. CDR3 sequence reads: CASSPSDISSGNTIYF. The CDR3 region has the DNA TGTGCCAGCTCACCGTCGGACATATCTTCCGGAAACACCATATATTTT.

J is TRBJ2-1 and V is TRBV19; the D is unclear. Germline V CDR1 and CDR2: LNHDA, SQIVND (reference sequence). This CDR3 has 13 residues. V gave up 5 bases and J gave up 9 bases, with 14 bases separating them. CDR3 in amino acids: CASSPKTVGEQFF. CDR3 bases: TGTGCCAGTAGTCCCAAGACTGTCGGTGAGCAGTTCTTC.

V and J are TRBV5-5 and TRBJ1-1, with 7 bases that match TRBD1. Germline CDR1 SGHKS, CDR2 YYEKEE (reference sequence). V lost 4 bases, J lost 6 bases, and 9 bases stayed unmatched. The CDR3 totals 14 residues. The CDR3 DNA reads as TGTGCCAGCAGCAACTACAGGGGTAACTCTGAAGCTTTCTTT. Its translation: CASSNYRGNSEAFF.

Here the CDR3 DNA reads TGTGCCAGCAGTTCTAGAGGTGGGCTAGCGGGAGACTACGAGCAGTACTTC. It specifies CASSSRGGLAGDYEQYF. The J gene is TRBJ2-7, the V gene TRBV5-4; 10 nucleotides line up with TRBD2. With V trimmed by 5 bases and J by 3 bases, 14 bases remained unmatched. Germline V CDR1 and CDR2: SGHNT, YYREEE (reference sequence). The CDR3 has 17 amino acids.

The V gene is TRBV6-5, the J gene TRBJ1-6; tentatively, D is TRBD1 (5 bases). The CDR3 runs to 15 residues. Germline V gene lookup returns CDR1 MNHEY and CDR2 SVGAGI. Trimming shortened V by 7 bases and J by 6 bases, and 16 bases separated the two germline ends. CDR3 DNA: TGTGCCAGCACCATAAGGGGCCGTAGTAATTCACCCCTCCACTTT. It yields the protein CASTIRGRSNSPLHF.

The gene calls are TRBV19 and TRBJ2-1; 9 bases fit TRBD1. The CDR3 loop spans 18 amino acids. With 6 bases clipped from V and 0 bases from J, the junction kept 12 bases outside the gene matches. Germline CDR1 reads LNHDA; CDR2 reads SQIVND (reference sequence). Written as DNA, the CDR3 is TGTGCCAGTAGCTTGGGACAGGGTAAAGTCGGCTCCTACAATGAGCAGTTCTTC. It translates to CASSLGQGKVGSYNEQFF.

The gene calls are TRBV6-5 and TRBJ2-5; the D gene is possibly TRBD1 (6 bases). The CDR3 extends over 13 amino acids. Germline V lookup: CDR1 MNHEY, CDR2 SVGAGI. V was clipped by 7 bases and J by 5 bases, with 14 bases between them. The CDR3 here is CASNTGSGETQYF. CDR3 coding DNA: TGTGCCAGCAATACAGGGTCGGGGGAGACCCAGTACTTC.

The rearrangement joins TRBV12-5 to TRBJ2-7; D is possibly TRBD2 (6 bases). Germline V lookup: CDR1 LGHNT, CDR2 FRNRAP. V was shortened by 3 bases and J by 5 bases, with 17 bases between the two germline ends. The length of the CDR3 is 15 residues. This chain's CDR3 is CASGFWTKGNNEQYF. The CDR3 nucleotides read TGTGCTAGTGGTTTTTGGACTAAGGGAAATAACGAGCAGTACTTC.

This rearrangement joins TRBV4-3 to TRBJ2-7, with TRBD2 matching 7 bases. Germline assignment: CDR1 LGHNA and CDR2 YSLEER. The CDR3 totals 17 residues. J lost 0 bases, V lost 1 base, and 9 bases had no gene match. The CDR3 loop is CASSQAVSGTTSYEQYF. Here the CDR3 DNA reads TGCGCCAGCAGCCAAGCAGTATCCGGGACTACCTCCTACGAGCAGTACTTC.

This clone was detected a few times. The rearrangement links TRBV19 to TRBJ1-5, with D possibly TRBD1 on 5 matching bases. Between the trimmed V and J ends, which lost 0 bases and 6 bases, there was a span of 21 bases. The CDR3 loop spans 18 amino acids. CDR1 is LNHDA, CDR2 SQIVND, per germline (reference sequence). The CDR3 loop reads CASSIDPWSGYGSQPQHF. As DNA, the CDR3 is TGTGCCAGTAGTATAGATCCTTGGTCAGGGTACGGGAGTCAGCCCCAGCATTTT.

This clone was picked up one time. This chain uses TRBV5-4 with TRBJ2-1; 9 bases fit TRBD2. This CDR3 spans 17 amino acids. V shed 3 bases, J shed 0 bases, and the junction held 7 bases outside the gene matches. Per germline, CDR1 SGHNT and CDR2 YYREEE (reference sequence). CDR3 in amino acids: CASSSGTSRNSYNEQFF. CDR3 in DNA: TGTGCCAGCAGCTCCGGGACTAGCCGGAACTCCTACAATGAGCAGTTCTTC.

The chain uses TRBV7-3 and TRBJ2-3; D not certain. V lost 5 bases, J lost 4 bases, and 22 bases lay in between. CDR3 length: 17 amino acids. CDR1 is SGHTA and CDR2 is FQGTGA in the germline V gene. CDR3 residues: CASSPTLGVSVADTQYF. The CDR3 DNA follows: TGTGCCAGCAGCCCGACCCTAGGAGTTAGTGTAGCAGATACGCAGTATTTT. The entire variable domain, with the rest obtained from reference TRBV7-3 and TRBJ2-3, is as follows: GAGVSQTPSNKVTEKGKYVELRCDPISGHTALYWYRQSLGQGPEFLIYFQGTGAADDSGLPNDRFFAVRPEGSVSTLKIQRTERGDSAVYLCASSPTLGVSVADTQYFGPGTRLTVL.